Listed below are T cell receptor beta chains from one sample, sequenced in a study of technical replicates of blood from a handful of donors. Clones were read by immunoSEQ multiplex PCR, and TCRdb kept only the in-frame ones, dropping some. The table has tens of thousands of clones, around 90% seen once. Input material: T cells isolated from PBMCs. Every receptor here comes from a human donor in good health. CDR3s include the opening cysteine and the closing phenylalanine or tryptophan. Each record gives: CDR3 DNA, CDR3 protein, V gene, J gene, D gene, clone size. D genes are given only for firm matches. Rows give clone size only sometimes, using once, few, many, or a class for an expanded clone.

CDR3 DNA: TGTGCCAGCAGCCAAGAGCCGGCGGGGAGCCATTACAATGAGCAGTTCTTC
CDR3 protein: CASSQEPAGSHYNEQFF
V gene: TRBV4-2
J gene: TRBJ2-1
D gene: -
clone size: -

CDR3 DNA: TGTGCCAGCAATCGACTAGGAGGGAACGATGAGCAGTTCTTC
CDR3 protein: CASNRLGGNDEQFF
V gene: TRBV6-5
J gene: TRBJ2-1
D gene: -
clone size: few

CDR3 DNA: TGTGCCAGCAGCCCACCGACAGCTCTATCCAGCGAGACCCAGTACTTC
CDR3 protein: CASSPPTALSSETQYF
V gene: TRBV6-6
J gene: TRBJ2-5
D gene: -
clone size: -

CDR3 DNA: TGTGCCAGCAGCTTTTCGGGACAGCTCTATGGCTACACCTTC
CDR3 protein: CASSFSGQLYGYTF
V gene: TRBV7-9
J gene: TRBJ1-2
D gene: TRBD1
clone size: -

CDR3 DNA: TGTGCCAGCAGCGTAGAGACAGGGTCATCCGGGGAGCTGTTTTTT
CDR3 protein: CASSVETGSSGELFF
V gene: TRBV9
J gene: TRBJ2-2
D gene: TRBD1
clone size: once

CDR3 DNA: TGTGCCAGTAGGGGCCCGGGGGGGGAAGGCTACAATGAGCAGTTCTTC
CDR3 protein: CASRGPGGEGYNEQFF
V gene: TRBV19
J gene: TRBJ2-1
D gene: TRBD2
clone size: -

CDR3 DNA: TGCAGCGCACTCCAGGGGGAAAAACTGTTTTTT
CDR3 protein: CSALQGEKLFF
V gene: TRBV29-1
J gene: TRBJ1-4
D gene: -
clone size: -

CDR3 DNA: TGTGCCAGCAGCCTAACAGGTAGCGGGGGATATGGGGAGCAGTACTTC
CDR3 protein: CASSLTGSGGYGEQYF
V gene: TRBV9
J gene: TRBJ2-7
D gene: TRBD2
clone size: -

CDR3 DNA: TGTGCCAGCAGCATACGAGCCAACGCACCCGGGGGCTACAATGAGCAGTTCTTC
CDR3 protein: CASSIRANAPGGYNEQFF
V gene: TRBV7-3
J gene: TRBJ2-1
D gene: -
clone size: -

CDR3 DNA: TGTGCCACCAGCAGAGATGGGCAGGGCCCTCTCTATGGCTACACCTTC
CDR3 protein: CATSRDGQGPLYGYTF
V gene: TRBV15
J gene: TRBJ1-2
D gene: -
clone size: -

CDR3 DNA: TGTGCCAGCAGCGTGACAGGGGCTCAGCCCCAGCATTTT
CDR3 protein: CASSVTGAQPQHF
V gene: TRBV7-2
J gene: TRBJ1-5
D gene: TRBD1
clone size: -

CDR3 DNA: TGTGCCAGCAGCGTAGTGCAGGGGAAGGAGAGGACTGAAGCTTTCTTT
CDR3 protein: CASSVVQGKERTEAFF
V gene: TRBV9
J gene: TRBJ1-1
D gene: -
clone size: -

CDR3 DNA: TGTGCCAGTAGTATTAGACGGGGCGGGGAGCTGTTTTTT
CDR3 protein: CASSIRRGGELFF
V gene: TRBV19
J gene: TRBJ2-2
D gene: -
clone size: -

CDR3 DNA: TGTGCCAGCAGTGGAACCCTAGAAGGTGAGGCTTTCTTT
CDR3 protein: CASSGTLEGEAFF
V gene: TRBV25-1
J gene: TRBJ1-1
D gene: -
clone size: few

CDR3 DNA: TGTGCCAGCAGTTACACTAGCGGGGGAAGGTTAGATACGCAGTATTTT
CDR3 protein: CASSYTSGGRLDTQYF
V gene: TRBV6-5
J gene: TRBJ2-3
D gene: TRBD2
clone size: -

CDR3 DNA: TGTGCCAGCAGTTTATCGGCCCTCGGCACAGATACGCAGTATTTT
CDR3 protein: CASSLSALGTDTQYF
V gene: TRBV27
J gene: TRBJ2-3
D gene: -
clone size: -

CDR3 DNA: TGCGCCAGCCGATACTGGGGAGGAGACACAGATACGCAGTATTTT
CDR3 protein: CASRYWGGDTDTQYF
V gene: TRBV5-1
J gene: TRBJ2-3
D gene: -
clone size: -

CDR3 DNA: TGTGCCAGCAGCCCCGGGACAGACCTCACAGATACGCAGTATTTT
CDR3 protein: CASSPGTDLTDTQYF
V gene: TRBV7-9
J gene: TRBJ2-3
D gene: TRBD1
clone size: -

CDR3 DNA: TGCGCCAGCAGCCACAGCGGGGGACAAGAGACCCAGTACTTC
CDR3 protein: CASSHSGGQETQYF
V gene: TRBV4-1
J gene: TRBJ2-5
D gene: TRBD2
clone size: -

CDR3 DNA: TGTGCCTGGAGGCAGGGGACGGGTGAGCAGTTCTTC
CDR3 protein: CAWRQGTGEQFF
V gene: TRBV30
J gene: TRBJ2-1
D gene: -
clone size: once

CDR3 DNA: TGTGCCAGCAGTTCCGCGGGACGGACCCAGTACTTC
CDR3 protein: CASSSAGRTQYF
V gene: TRBV6-5
J gene: TRBJ2-5
D gene: -
clone size: -

CDR3 DNA: TGCGCCAGCCACGCGGGGCTGAACACTGAAGCTTTCTTT
CDR3 protein: CASHAGLNTEAFF
V gene: TRBV5-1
J gene: TRBJ1-1
D gene: -
clone size: few

CDR3 DNA: TGTGCCAGTAGTCCGTGGACTAGCGGGGTTTACACCGGGGAGCTGTTTTTT
CDR3 protein: CASSPWTSGVYTGELFF
V gene: TRBV19
J gene: TRBJ2-2
D gene: TRBD2
clone size: -

CDR3 DNA: TGTGCCAGCTCACCGTCTCCTCAGACTGAAGCTTTCTTT
CDR3 protein: CASSPSPQTEAFF
V gene: TRBV18
J gene: TRBJ1-1
D gene: -
clone size: -

CDR3 DNA: TGTGCCAGCAGAAAGAGAGTGGGGAGGGTGAAAGTAGGCAATCAGCCCCAGCATTTT
CDR3 protein: CASRKRVGRVKVGNQPQHF
V gene: TRBV28
J gene: TRBJ1-5
D gene: -
clone size: -

CDR3 DNA: TGTGCCAGTAGTATTGGGGGGGGGCCCACCGGGGAGCTGTTTTTT
CDR3 protein: CASSIGGGPTGELFF
V gene: TRBV19
J gene: TRBJ2-2
D gene: -
clone size: once

CDR3 DNA: TGTGCCAGCAGCTTAGGTACAGGGATGAACTATGGCTACACCTTC
CDR3 protein: CASSLGTGMNYGYTF
V gene: TRBV7-6
J gene: TRBJ1-2
D gene: -
clone size: -

CDR3 DNA: TGTGCCAGCAGTGCAGGGACAGGCAACACTGAAGCTTTCTTT
CDR3 protein: CASSAGTGNTEAFF
V gene: TRBV25-1
J gene: TRBJ1-1
D gene: TRBD1
clone size: -

CDR3 DNA: TGTGCCAGCAGTGAGGTCGGTTGGACTGAAGCTTTCTTT
CDR3 protein: CASSEVGWTEAFF
V gene: TRBV25-1
J gene: TRBJ1-1
D gene: -
clone size: -

CDR3 DNA: TGTGCCAGTAGTATAGGACTAGCGACCTTCTCCTACGAGCAGTACTTC
CDR3 protein: CASSIGLATFSYEQYF
V gene: TRBV19
J gene: TRBJ2-7
D gene: TRBD2
clone size: -

CDR3 DNA: TGTGCCAGCAGTCGAAAGACTAGCGGGAAAGAGACCCAGTACTTC
CDR3 protein: CASSRKTSGKETQYF
V gene: TRBV2
J gene: TRBJ2-5
D gene: TRBD2
clone size: -

CDR3 DNA: TGTGCCAGCAGCTTAGTTTTAACGCGAAACTGGGGCGATGAGCAGTTCTTC
CDR3 protein: CASSLVLTRNWGDEQFF
V gene: TRBV7-8
J gene: TRBJ2-1
D gene: -
clone size: -

CDR3 DNA: TGCGCCAGCAGCTTGGGTGTGACAGGGGGCGTCATTAACACCGGGGAGCTGTTTTTT
CDR3 protein: CASSLGVTGGVINTGELFF
V gene: TRBV5-1
J gene: TRBJ2-2
D gene: TRBD1
clone size: -

CDR3 DNA: TGTGCCAGCAGTTACCGTACAGGCGAGCAGTACTTC
CDR3 protein: CASSYRTGEQYF
V gene: TRBV6-5
J gene: TRBJ2-7
D gene: -
clone size: once

CDR3 DNA: TGCAGCGTTGAAGGAGACAGGGCCGCTGGTGAGCAGTACTTC
CDR3 protein: CSVEGDRAAGEQYF
V gene: TRBV29-1
J gene: TRBJ2-7
D gene: TRBD1
clone size: -

CDR3 DNA: TGTGCCAGCAGGACCCAATCATGGGACACCTATGGCTACACCTTC
CDR3 protein: CASRTQSWDTYGYTF
V gene: TRBV6-1
J gene: TRBJ1-2
D gene: -
clone size: -

CDR3 DNA: TGTGCCAGCAGTAGTAGAGGGGGCGAAGCTTTCTTT
CDR3 protein: CASSSRGGEAFF
V gene: TRBV27
J gene: TRBJ1-1
D gene: TRBD1
clone size: -

CDR3 DNA: TGTGCCAGCAGCTTCTTATCGGGGGGTCACAATGAGCAGTTCTTC
CDR3 protein: CASSFLSGGHNEQFF
V gene: TRBV5-4
J gene: TRBJ2-1
D gene: TRBD2
clone size: -

CDR3 DNA: TGTGCCAGCAGCTTAGCCGGCAGGGCGAGCACTGAAGCTTTCTTT
CDR3 protein: CASSLAGRASTEAFF
V gene: TRBV11-3
J gene: TRBJ1-1
D gene: -
clone size: -

CDR3 DNA: TGTGCCAGCAGCCCGGACAGCTTGAGCTCCTACGAGCAGTACTTC
CDR3 protein: CASSPDSLSSYEQYF
V gene: TRBV5-4
J gene: TRBJ2-7
D gene: -
clone size: -

CDR3 DNA: TGTGCCAGCAGTTTATGGGGGGAGGGCAATGAGCAGTTCTTC
CDR3 protein: CASSLWGEGNEQFF
V gene: TRBV28
J gene: TRBJ2-1
D gene: TRBD2
clone size: -

CDR3 DNA: TGTGCCGCAGAACCGGACAGTGTCGGCGGCTACACCTTC
CDR3 protein: CAAEPDSVGGYTF
V gene: TRBV2
J gene: TRBJ1-2
D gene: -
clone size: -

CDR3 DNA: TGTGCCAGCAGCCGGAGGACAGCACAAGAGACCCAGTACTTC
CDR3 protein: CASSRRTAQETQYF
V gene: TRBV4-2
J gene: TRBJ2-5
D gene: -
clone size: -

CDR3 DNA: TGTGCCAGCAGTTTACTAGCGGGAGTGAGGACCGGGGAGCTGTTTTTT
CDR3 protein: CASSLLAGVRTGELFF
V gene: TRBV28
J gene: TRBJ2-2
D gene: TRBD2
clone size: -

CDR3 DNA: TGTGCCAGCAGTTCTAAGCCGGGACAGGGATGGAATGGCTACACCTTC
CDR3 protein: CASSSKPGQGWNGYTF
V gene: TRBV7-9
J gene: TRBJ1-2
D gene: TRBD1
clone size: -

CDR3 DNA: TGTGCCAGCAGCGTAGCGGGCACAGATACGCAGTATTTT
CDR3 protein: CASSVAGTDTQYF
V gene: TRBV9
J gene: TRBJ2-3
D gene: -
clone size: -

CDR3 DNA: TGCGCCAGCAGCCAAGATTTCCTAGCGGGGGGTGGGGATACGCAGTATTTT
CDR3 protein: CASSQDFLAGGGDTQYF
V gene: TRBV4-1
J gene: TRBJ2-3
D gene: TRBD2
clone size: -

CDR3 DNA: TGTGCCATCAGTGATAGCGGGAACGGCCAAGAGACCCAGTACTTC
CDR3 protein: CAISDSGNGQETQYF
V gene: TRBV10-3
J gene: TRBJ2-5
D gene: TRBD2
clone size: -